The 18 T cell receptor beta chains in this list originate from one sample, sequenced in a study of Graves' ophthalmopathy and Graves' hyperthyroidism. Beta-chain TCR CDR3 regions were amplified from RNA transcripts. RT-PCR with HTBI primers came first, then second-round multiplex PCR. TCRdb fed the multiplex PCR reads into MiXCR, producing one record per CDR3 protein. The sample holds approximately 500,000 distinct CDR3 sequences, approximately 15% seen once. Sequenced input: blood. The receptors stem from a woman aged 25 to 39 with Graves' ophthalmopathy.

This clonotype was detected many times. The CDR3 DNA is TGCAGTGCTAGAGAACCCCAGGGGGGTCGGTACGAGCAGTACTTC. It specifies CSAREPQGGRYEQYF. The rearrangement uses TRBV20-1 and TRBJ2-7; D might be TRBD1 (7 bases). Trimming shortened V by 0 bases and J by 4 bases, and 16 bases separated the two germline ends. Germline lookup yields CDR1 DFQATT and CDR2 SNEGSKA (reference sequence). The CDR3 is 15 residues long.

This clonotype was picked up many times. The V gene is TRBV28, the J gene TRBJ2-5; the D gene is possibly TRBD2 (5 bases). CDR1 is MDHEN and CDR2 is SYDVKM in the germline V gene. This CDR3 contains 11 residues. The V and J ends lost 10 bases and 6 bases respectively, with 12 bases between them. As DNA, the CDR3 is TGTGCCACCTTGAGGGCCCAGACCCAGTACTTC. It specifies CATLRAQTQYF. The variable domain in full, with the rest retrieved from reference TRBV28 and TRBJ2-5, is DVKVTQSSRYLVKRTGEKVFLECVQDMDHENMFWYRQDPGLGLRLIYFSYDVKMKEKGDIPEGYSVSREKKERFSLILESASTNQTSMYLCATLRAQTQYFGPGTRLLVL.

This clonotype was detected ten times or more. This chain uses TRBV5-1 with TRBJ1-2; D is undetermined. The germline V gene has CDR1 SGHRS and CDR2 YFSETQ. The length of the CDR3 is 13 residues. Trimming cost V 2 bases and J 1 base, with 6 bases left between them. The chain's CDR3 is CASSLGLNYGYTF. The CDR3, as DNA: TGCGCCAGCAGCTTAGGCCTTAACTATGGCTACACCTTC.

This clonotype was observed at least ten times. V usage is TRBV7-2 and J usage is TRBJ2-7, with 9 bases fitting TRBD2. V lost 3 bases and J lost 4; bases outside the gene matches: 4. Germline CDR1 and CDR2: SGHTA and FQGNSA. There are 14 residues in the CDR3. CDR3 residues: CASSLTSGWYEQYF. CDR3 sequence (DNA): TGTGCCAGCAGCTTGACTAGCGGTTGGTACGAGCAGTACTTC.

This clonotype was counted many times. The chain recombines TRBV29-1 with TRBJ2-5, with 7 bases identical to TRBD2. The V segment lost 3 bases and the J segment 0 bases; nucleotides outside the gene matches: 4. Germline CDR1 SQVTM, CDR2 ANQGSEA. This CDR3 is built from 14 residues. CDR3 DNA: TGCAGCGTTGAGAGAAGCGGGGACCAAGAGACCCAGTACTTC. Amino acids: CSVERSGDQETQYF.

In this sample, this clonotype turned up many times. The rearrangement joins TRBV7-3 to TRBJ1-1; no firm D call. The V gene lost 0 bases and the J gene lost 5 bases, with 10 bases spanning the gap. Germline V gene lookup returns CDR1 SGHTA and CDR2 FQGTGA. CDR3 size: 14 residues. The DNA of the CDR3 is TGTGCCAGCAGCTTAACAGGGATGAGGACTGAAGCTTTCTTT. This translates into CASSLTGMRTEAFF.

This clonotype was detected a few times. At one boundary the junction diverges from the germline segment, which might be a read error. The gene calls are TRBV4-1 and TRBJ2-5; D is perhaps TRBD2 (5 bases). The germline CDR1 and CDR2 sequences are MGHRA and YSYEKL. The length of the CDR3 is 14 residues. The CDR3 here is CASSQGTRAEAQYF. The CDR3 nucleotides read TGTGCCAGCAGCCAAGGAACTAGGGCAGAGGCCCAGTACTTC.

For this clonotype: A much bigger clone sits one base away, suggesting this may be a read error. The rearrangement links TRBV5-1 to TRBJ1-1, with 7 bases lining up with TRBD1. Germline loops: CDR1 SGHRS, CDR2 YFSETQ. The CDR3 consists of 14 residues. CDR3 residues: CASSLVGQDTEACF. The CDR3 nucleotides read TGCGCCAGCAGCTTGGTAGGACAGGACACTGAAGCTTGCTTT.

This clonotype was counted at least ten times. This sequence joins TRBV6-1 and TRBJ2-7; D may be TRBD1 or TRBD2 (5 bases each). This CDR3 is 13 amino acids long. Germline loops: CDR1 MNHNS, CDR2 SASEGT. The ends were cut back, 7 bases at V and 0 bases at J, with 10 bases in the middle. The CDR3 is CASKGPNSYEQYF. The DNA for the CDR3 is TGTGCCAGCAAGGGACCGAACTCCTACGAGCAGTACTTC.

This clonotype was found a few times. A junction end diverges from the germline sequence, so it may reflect a read error. V gene TRBV12-5 combines with J gene TRBJ2-5; 10 bases align to TRBD1. This CDR3 is 15 amino acids long. Germline CDR1 LGHNT, CDR2 FRNRAP. The CDR3 region has the DNA TGTGCTAGTGGTATGACAGGGGGCTTTTTGGAGACCAAGTACTTC. It translates to CASGMTGGFLETKYF.

The table lists this clonotype with many counts. The chain recombines TRBV14 with TRBJ2-7; 9 bases line up with TRBD2. From germline, CDR1 is SGHDN and CDR2 FVKESK. The CDR3 consists of 15 residues. J lost 6 bases, V lost 2 bases, and 8 bases had no gene match. The CDR3 region is CASSQIAGDGGEQYF. The CDR3 DNA reads as TGTGCCAGCAGCCAAATAGCGGGAGATGGAGGCGAGCAGTACTTC. Combining the CDR3 with reference TRBV14 and TRBJ2-7 gives the whole variable domain EAGVTQFPSHSVIEKGQTVTLRCDPISGHDNLYWYRRVMGKEIKFLLHFVKESKQDESGMPNNRFLAERTGGTYSTLKVQPAELEDSGVYFCASSQIAGDGGEQYFGPGTRLTVT.

Remarks on this clonotype: A much larger clone lies a single base off, so this may be a read error. The chain uses TRBV12-5 and TRBJ2-7; 8 positions match TRBD1. The germline CDR1 and CDR2 sequences are LGHNT and FRNRAP. CDR3 length equals 16 residues. The CDR3 protein is CASGLGSRDRNYEQCF. Written as DNA, the CDR3 is TGTGCTAGTGGTTTGGGAAGCCGGGACAGGAACTACGAGCAGTGCTTC. Using reference TRBV12-5 and TRBJ2-7 for the parts outside the CDR3, the full variable domain is DARVTQTPRHKVTEMGQEVTMRCQPILGHNTVFWYRQTMMQGLELLAYFRNRAPLDDSGMPKDRFSAEMPDATLATLKIQPSEPRDSAVYFCASGLGSRDRNYEQCFGPGTRLTVT.

This clonotype appeared many times. The chain joins TRBV6-1 to TRBJ2-5; no definite D call. Trimming stripped 7 bases from V and 7 bases from J, with 7 bases between. Germline CDR1 reads MNHNS; CDR2 reads SASEGT. The CDR3 has 10 amino acids. The CDR3 nucleotides read TGTGCCAGCACCCTGGGGACCCAGTACTTC. This translates into CASTLGTQYF.

The CDR3 DNA follows: TGCAGCGTTGTGGCTAGCGGGAGTCCCTACGAGCAGTACTTC. This gives the protein CSVVASGSPYEQYF. This chain links TRBV29-1 with TRBJ2-7, with 10 positions matching TRBD2. The CDR3 is made up of 14 amino acids. Per germline, CDR1 SQVTM and CDR2 ANQGSEA. The V gene end was trimmed by 4 bases and the J gene end by 2 bases; junction bases not matched to a gene: 5.

The chain is built from TRBV20-1 and TRBJ1-6; D is unresolved. The CDR3 spans 11 residues. Trimming cost V 5 bases and J 9 bases, with 8 bases left between them. The germline CDR1 and CDR2 sequences are DFQATT and SNEGSKA (reference sequence). The CDR3: CSASTTSPLHF. Here the CDR3 DNA reads TGCAGTGCTTCTACAACTTCACCCCTCCACTTT.

This clonotype was detected many times. The chain couples TRBV20-1 to TRBJ1-5; 9 positions agree with TRBD1. The ends lost 3 bases at V and 6 bases at J; junction bases unmatched: 12. Per the germline V gene, CDR1 is DFQATT and CDR2 is SNEGSKA (reference sequence). The CDR3 totals 16 residues. For the CDR3, the DNA is TGCAGTGCTAGCGGGACAGGGTCAGTTAGCTCTCAGCCCCAGCATTTT. As protein: CSASGTGSVSSQPQHF.

This clonotype was counted a single time. One end of the junction fails to match germline, which may point to a read error. J is TRBJ1-2 and V is TRBV5-1; D is uncertain. CDR1 SGHRS and CDR2 YFSETQ come from the germline V gene. The CDR3 loop spans 14 amino acids. In DNA form, the CDR3 reads TGCGCCAGCAGCTTGGCCGGGCAGAGCTATGGCGACACCTTC. Translation gives CASSLAGQSYGDTF.

This clonotype has a count of ten or more. V usage is TRBV6-5 and J usage is TRBJ2-5, with 9 bases lining up with TRBD1. The CDR3 is 16 residues long. Trimming took 5 bases from V and 9 from J; bases not matched to a gene: 16. Germline loops: CDR1 MNHEY, CDR2 SVGAGI. CDR3 in DNA: TGTGCCAGCAGTCCTGCCGGGACAGGGAACTGGATGGCCCAGTACTTC. Its translation: CASSPAGTGNWMAQYF.